The source of this T cell receptor beta chain is a study of blood T cell repertoires in COVID-19. Turning to the study itself: PBMCs, B-cell-depleted T cells, or T cells were the source of the cDNA or gDNA that made up the material.

Assay used: immunoSEQ multiplex PCR; TCRdb lists only in-frame clones, some missing. Among hundreds of thousands of clones listed, under 90% were seen once. The CDR3 length is 15 residues. V gave up 2 bases and J gave up 4 bases, with 11 bases separating them. Germline V CDR1 and CDR2: KGHSH, LQKENI. The chain joins TRBV18 to TRBJ1-4; maybe TRBD1 (5 bases). The clonotype originates from a woman in her 50s who had recovered from COVID-19. The sequencing sample was made of peripheral blood. CDR3 protein: CASSPGGTYNEKLFF. As DNA, the CDR3 is TGTGCCAGCTCACCAGGAGGGACCTATAATGAAAAACTGTTTTTT.